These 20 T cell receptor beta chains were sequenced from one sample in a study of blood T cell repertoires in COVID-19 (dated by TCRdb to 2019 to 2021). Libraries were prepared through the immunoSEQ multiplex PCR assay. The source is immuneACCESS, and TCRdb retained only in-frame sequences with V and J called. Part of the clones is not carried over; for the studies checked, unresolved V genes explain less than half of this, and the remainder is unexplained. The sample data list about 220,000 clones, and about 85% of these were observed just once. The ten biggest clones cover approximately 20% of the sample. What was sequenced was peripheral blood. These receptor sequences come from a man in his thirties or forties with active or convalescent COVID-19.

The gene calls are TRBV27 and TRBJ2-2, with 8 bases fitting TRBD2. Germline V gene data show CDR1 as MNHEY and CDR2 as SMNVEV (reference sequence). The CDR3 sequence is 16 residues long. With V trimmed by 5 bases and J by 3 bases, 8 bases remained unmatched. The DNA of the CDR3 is TGTGCCAGCAGTCCGAATCCGGGGGGGGACACCGGGGAGCTGTTTTTT. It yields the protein CASSPNPGGDTGELFF.

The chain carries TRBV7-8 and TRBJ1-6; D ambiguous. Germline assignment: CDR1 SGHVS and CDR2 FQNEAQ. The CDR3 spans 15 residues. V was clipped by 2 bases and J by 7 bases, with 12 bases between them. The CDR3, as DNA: TGTGCCAGCAGCTTAAAGGCCGGGAGGAATTCACCCCTCCACTTT. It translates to CASSLKAGRNSPLHF.

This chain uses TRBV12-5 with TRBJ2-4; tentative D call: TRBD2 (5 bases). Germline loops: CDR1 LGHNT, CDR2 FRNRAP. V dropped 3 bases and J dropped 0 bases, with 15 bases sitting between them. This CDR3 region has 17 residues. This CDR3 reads CASGFHRGPLAKNIQYF. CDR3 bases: TGTGCTAGTGGTTTCCACAGAGGGCCCTTAGCCAAAAACATTCAGTACTTC.

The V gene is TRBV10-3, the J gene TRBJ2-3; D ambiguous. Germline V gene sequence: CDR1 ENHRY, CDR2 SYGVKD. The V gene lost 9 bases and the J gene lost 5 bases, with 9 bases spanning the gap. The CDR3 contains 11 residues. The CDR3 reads CAIKSRDTQYF. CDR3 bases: TGTGCCATAAAGTCCAGAGATACGCAGTATTTT.

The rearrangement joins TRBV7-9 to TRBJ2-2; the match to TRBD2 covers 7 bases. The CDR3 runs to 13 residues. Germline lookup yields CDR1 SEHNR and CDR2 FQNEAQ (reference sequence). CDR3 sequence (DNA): TGTGCGGGAGGGCCCCTCGCCACCGGGGAGCTGTTTTTT. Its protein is CAGGPLATGELFF.

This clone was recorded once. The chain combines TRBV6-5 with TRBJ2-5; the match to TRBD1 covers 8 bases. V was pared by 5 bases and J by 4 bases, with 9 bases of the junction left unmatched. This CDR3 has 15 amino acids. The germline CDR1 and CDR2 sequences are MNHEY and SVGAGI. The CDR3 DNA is TGTGCCAGCAGTACTACAGGGGGGAGCGCAGAGACCCAGTACTTC. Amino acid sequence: CASSTTGGSAETQYF.

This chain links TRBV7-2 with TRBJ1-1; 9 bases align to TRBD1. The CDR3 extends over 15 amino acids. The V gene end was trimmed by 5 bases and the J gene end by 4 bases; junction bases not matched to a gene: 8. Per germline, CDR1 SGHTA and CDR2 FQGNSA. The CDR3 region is CASSRRDRVGTEAFF. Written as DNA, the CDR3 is TGTGCCAGCAGCCGCAGGGACAGGGTGGGCACTGAAGCTTTCTTT.

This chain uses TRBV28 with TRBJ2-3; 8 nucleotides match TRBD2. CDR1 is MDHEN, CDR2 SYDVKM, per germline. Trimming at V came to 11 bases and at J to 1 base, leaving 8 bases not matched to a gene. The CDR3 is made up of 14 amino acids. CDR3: CAGEGGGRTDTQYF. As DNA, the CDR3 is TGTGCCGGGGAGGGCGGGGGGCGCACAGATACGCAGTATTTT.

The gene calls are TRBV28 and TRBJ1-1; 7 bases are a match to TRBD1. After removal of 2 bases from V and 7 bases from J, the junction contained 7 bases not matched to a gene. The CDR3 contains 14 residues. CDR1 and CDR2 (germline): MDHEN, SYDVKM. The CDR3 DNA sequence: TGTGCCAGCAGTTTAGTAGGGACAGCCTATGAAGCTTTCTTT. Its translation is CASSLVGTAYEAFF. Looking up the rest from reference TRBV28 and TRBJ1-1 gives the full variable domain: DVKVTQSSRYLVKRTGEKVFLECVQDMDHENMFWYRQDPGLGLRLIYFSYDVKMKEKGDIPEGYSVSREKKERFSLILESASTNQTSMYLCASSLVGTAYEAFFGQGTRLTVV.

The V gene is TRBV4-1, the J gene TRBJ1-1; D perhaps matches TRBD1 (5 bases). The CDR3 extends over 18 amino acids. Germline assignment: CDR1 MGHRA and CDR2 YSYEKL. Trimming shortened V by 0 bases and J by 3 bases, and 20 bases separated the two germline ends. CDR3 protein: CASSQEGQGIRVDTEAFF. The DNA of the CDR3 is TGCGCCAGCAGCCAAGAGGGGCAGGGAATAAGGGTGGACACTGAAGCTTTCTTT.

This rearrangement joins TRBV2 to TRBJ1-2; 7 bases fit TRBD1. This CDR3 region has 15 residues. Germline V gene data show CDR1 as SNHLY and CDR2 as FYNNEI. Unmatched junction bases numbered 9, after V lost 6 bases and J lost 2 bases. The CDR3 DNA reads TGTGCCAGCAGCCCCCTGAGGACAGGAAACTATGGCTACACCTTC. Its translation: CASSPLRTGNYGYTF.

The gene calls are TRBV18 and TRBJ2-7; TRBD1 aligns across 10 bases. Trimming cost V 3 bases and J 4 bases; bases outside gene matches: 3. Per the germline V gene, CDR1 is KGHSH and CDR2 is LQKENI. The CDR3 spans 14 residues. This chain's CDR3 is CASSPQGQGYEQYF. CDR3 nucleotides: TGTGCCAGCTCACCGCAGGGACAGGGGTACGAGCAGTACTTC.

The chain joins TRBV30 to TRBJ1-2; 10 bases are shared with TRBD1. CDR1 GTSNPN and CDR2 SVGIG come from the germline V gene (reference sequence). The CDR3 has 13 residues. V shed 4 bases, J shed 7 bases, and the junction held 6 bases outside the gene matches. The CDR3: CAWMGDRGPGYTF. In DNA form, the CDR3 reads TGTGCCTGGATGGGAGACAGGGGGCCTGGCTACACCTTC.

In DNA form, the CDR3 reads TGTGCCAGCAGTTACCCGACAGGCCAAGAGACCCAGTACTTC. Protein: CASSYPTGQETQYF. This rearrangement joins TRBV6-6 to TRBJ2-5; tentatively, D is TRBD1 (6 bases). CDR3 length: 14 residues. Germline CDR1 and CDR2: MNHNY and SVGAGI (reference sequence). Deletions cut 2 bases from V and 1 base from J, with 8 bases between.

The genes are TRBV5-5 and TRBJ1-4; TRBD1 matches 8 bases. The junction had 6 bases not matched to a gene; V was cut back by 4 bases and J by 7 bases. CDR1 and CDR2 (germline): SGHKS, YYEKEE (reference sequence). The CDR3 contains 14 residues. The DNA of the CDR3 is TGTGCCAGCAGCAACACAGGGGGAGGTGAAAAACTGTTTTTT. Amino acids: CASSNTGGGEKLFF. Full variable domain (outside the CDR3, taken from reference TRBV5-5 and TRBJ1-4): DAGVTQSPTHLIKTRGQQVTLRCSPISGHKSVSWYQQVLGQGPQFIFQYYEKEERGRGNFPDRFSARQFPNYSSELNVNALLLGDSALYLCASSNTGGGEKLFFGSGTQLSVL.

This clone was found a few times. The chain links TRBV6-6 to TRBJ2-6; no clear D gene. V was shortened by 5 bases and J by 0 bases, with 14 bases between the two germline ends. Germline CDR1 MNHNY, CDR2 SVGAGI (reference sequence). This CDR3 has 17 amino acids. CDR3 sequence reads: CASSPGSPYSGANVLTF. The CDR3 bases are TGTGCCAGCAGTCCCGGGTCCCCATACTCTGGGGCCAACGTCCTGACTTTC.

CDR3 sequence reads: CASSLQGLNYNEQFF. The DNA for the CDR3 is TGCGCCAGCAGTCTACAGGGGCTAAACTACAATGAGCAGTTCTTC. The V gene is TRBV10-2, the J gene TRBJ2-1; TRBD1 matches at 7 bases. The junction had 7 bases not matched to a gene; V was cut back by 5 bases and J by 3 bases. CDR1 is WSHSY and CDR2 is SAAADI in the germline V gene. CDR3 size: 15 residues.

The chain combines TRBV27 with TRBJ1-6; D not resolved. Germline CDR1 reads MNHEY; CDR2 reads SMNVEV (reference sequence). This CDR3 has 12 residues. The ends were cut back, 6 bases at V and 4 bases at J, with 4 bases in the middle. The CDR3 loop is CASSPYNSPLHF. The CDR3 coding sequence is TGTGCCAGCAGCCCATATAATTCACCCCTCCACTTT.

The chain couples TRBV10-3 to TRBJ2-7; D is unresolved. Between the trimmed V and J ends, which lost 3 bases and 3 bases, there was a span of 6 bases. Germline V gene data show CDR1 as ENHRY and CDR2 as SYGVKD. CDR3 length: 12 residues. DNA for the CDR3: TGTGCCATCAGTGAATCCCACTACGAGCAGTACTTC. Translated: CAISESHYEQYF.

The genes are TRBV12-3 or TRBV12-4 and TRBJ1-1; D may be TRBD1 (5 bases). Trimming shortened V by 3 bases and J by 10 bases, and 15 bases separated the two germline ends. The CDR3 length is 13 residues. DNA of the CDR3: TGTGCCAGCAGTTTGGCGGGGCTTCCTGGAGCTTTCTTT. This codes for CASSLAGLPGAFF.